This T cell receptor beta chain was found in a study of CD8 T cells in ankylosing spondylitis. Study-level results: A motif of eight highly homologous TCR beta variants was seen as apparently characteristic of ankylosing spondylitis blood. Disease-linked clones were found to be CD8+ and relatively rare in peripheral blood. A subset of motif variants has previously been described in the synovial fluid and blood of reactive arthritis. Significant enrichment of disease-linked clones was reported in matched ankylosing spondylitis synovial fluid.

This clonotype turned up a few times. No antigen is known for it. For TCR beta, libraries came from quantitative 5'-RACE with molecular barcodes. TCRdb passed the 5' RACE reads through MiXCR, listing each CDR3 protein once. The repertoire holds hundreds of thousands of distinct CDR3 sequences, with approximately 12% as singletons. The V and J ends lost 2 bases and 5 bases respectively, with 9 bases between them. The germline CDR1 and CDR2 sequences are SNHLY and FYNNEI. The CDR3 extends over 13 amino acids. The sequence was collected from a male donor with ankylosing spondylitis. The rearrangement uses TRBV2 and TRBJ1-1; possible D gene TRBD1, 5 bases. Source material: blood, either unsorted or a sorted T cell fraction (not recorded which). Written as DNA, the CDR3 is TGTGCCAGCAGTGAACAGGGTATTACTGAAGCTTTCTTT. Translating it yields CASSEQGITEAFF.